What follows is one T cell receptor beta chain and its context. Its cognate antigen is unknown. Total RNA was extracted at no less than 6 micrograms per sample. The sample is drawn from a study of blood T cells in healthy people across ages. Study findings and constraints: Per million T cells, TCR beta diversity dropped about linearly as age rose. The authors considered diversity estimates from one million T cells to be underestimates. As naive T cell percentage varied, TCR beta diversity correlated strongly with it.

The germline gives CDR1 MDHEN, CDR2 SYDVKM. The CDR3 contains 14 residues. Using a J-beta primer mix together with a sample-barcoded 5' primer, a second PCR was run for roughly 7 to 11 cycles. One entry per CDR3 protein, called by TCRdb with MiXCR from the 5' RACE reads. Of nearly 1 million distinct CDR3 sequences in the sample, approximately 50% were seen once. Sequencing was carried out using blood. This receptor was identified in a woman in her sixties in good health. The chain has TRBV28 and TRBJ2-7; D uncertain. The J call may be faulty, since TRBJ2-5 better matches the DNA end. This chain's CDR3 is CASSRGGTGETQYF. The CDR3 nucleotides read TGTGCCAGCTCCCGAGGCGGTACCGGGGAGACCCAGTACTTC.